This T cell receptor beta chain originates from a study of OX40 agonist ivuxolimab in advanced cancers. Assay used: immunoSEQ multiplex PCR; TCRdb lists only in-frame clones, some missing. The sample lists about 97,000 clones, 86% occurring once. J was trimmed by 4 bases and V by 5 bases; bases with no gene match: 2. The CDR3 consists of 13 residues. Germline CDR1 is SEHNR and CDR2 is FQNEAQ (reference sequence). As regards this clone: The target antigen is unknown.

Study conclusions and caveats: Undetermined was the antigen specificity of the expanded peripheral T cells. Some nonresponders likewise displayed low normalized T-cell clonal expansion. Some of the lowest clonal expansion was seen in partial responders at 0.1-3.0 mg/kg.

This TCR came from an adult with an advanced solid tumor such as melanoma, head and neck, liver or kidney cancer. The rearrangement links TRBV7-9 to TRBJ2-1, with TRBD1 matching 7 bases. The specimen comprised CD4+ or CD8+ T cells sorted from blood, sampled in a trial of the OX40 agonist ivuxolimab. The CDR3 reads CASSRQGYNEQFF. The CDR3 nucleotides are TGTGCCAGCAGCCGACAGGGTTACAATGAGCAGTTCTTC.